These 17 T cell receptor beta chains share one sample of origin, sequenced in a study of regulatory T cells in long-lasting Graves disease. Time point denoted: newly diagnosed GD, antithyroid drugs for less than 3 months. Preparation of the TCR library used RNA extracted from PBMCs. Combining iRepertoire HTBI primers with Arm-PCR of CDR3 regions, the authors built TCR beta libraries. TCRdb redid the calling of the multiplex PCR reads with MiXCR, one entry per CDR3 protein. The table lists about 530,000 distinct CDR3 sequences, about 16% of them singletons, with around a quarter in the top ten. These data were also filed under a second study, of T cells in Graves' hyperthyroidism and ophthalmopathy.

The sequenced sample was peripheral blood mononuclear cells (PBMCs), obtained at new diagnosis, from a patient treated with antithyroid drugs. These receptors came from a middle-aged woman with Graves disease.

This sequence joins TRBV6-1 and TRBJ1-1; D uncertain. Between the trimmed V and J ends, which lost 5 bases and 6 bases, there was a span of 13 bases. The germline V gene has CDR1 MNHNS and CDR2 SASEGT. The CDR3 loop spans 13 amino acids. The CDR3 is CASSTPDFPEAFF. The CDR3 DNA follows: TGTGCCAGCAGTACCCCTGACTTTCCTGAAGCTTTCTTT.

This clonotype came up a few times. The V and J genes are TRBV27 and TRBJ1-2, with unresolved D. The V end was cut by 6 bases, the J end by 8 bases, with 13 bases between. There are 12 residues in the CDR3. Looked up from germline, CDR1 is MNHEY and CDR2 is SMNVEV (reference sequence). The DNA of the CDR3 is TGTGCCAGCAGAAGGGCGGCGGGGGGCTACACCTTC. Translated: CASRRAAGGYTF.

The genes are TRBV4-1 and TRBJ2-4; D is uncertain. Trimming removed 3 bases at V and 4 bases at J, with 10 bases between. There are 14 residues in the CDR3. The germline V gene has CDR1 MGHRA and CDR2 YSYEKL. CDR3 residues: CASSHPPRKNIQYF. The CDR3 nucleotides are TGCGCCAGCAGCCATCCCCCGAGGAAAAACATTCAGTACTTC.

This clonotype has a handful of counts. In DNA, the CDR3 is TGTGCCAGCAGCCCCCGGACAGTAGATACGCAGTATTTT. Translation gives CASSPRTVDTQYF. This chain joins TRBV7-9 and TRBJ2-3, with D perhaps matching TRBD1 (6 bases). The CDR3 contains 13 residues. Germline V gene data show CDR1 as SEHNR and CDR2 as FQNEAQ (reference sequence). V lost 5 bases to trimming and J lost 5 bases, with 11 bases between them.

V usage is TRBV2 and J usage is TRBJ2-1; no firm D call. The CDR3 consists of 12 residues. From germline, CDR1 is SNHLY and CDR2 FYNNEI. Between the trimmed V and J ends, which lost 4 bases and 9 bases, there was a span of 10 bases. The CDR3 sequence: CASSGQVLEQFF. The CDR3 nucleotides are TGTGCCAGCAGTGGACAAGTACTTGAGCAGTTCTTC.

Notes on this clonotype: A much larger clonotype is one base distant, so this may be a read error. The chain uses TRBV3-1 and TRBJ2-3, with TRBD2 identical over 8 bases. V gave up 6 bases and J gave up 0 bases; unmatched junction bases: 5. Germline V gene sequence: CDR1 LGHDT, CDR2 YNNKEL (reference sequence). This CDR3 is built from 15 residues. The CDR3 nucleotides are TGTGCCAGCAGGCAAACGGGGGGGAGCACAGATACGCAGTATTTT. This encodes CASRQTGGSTDTQYF.

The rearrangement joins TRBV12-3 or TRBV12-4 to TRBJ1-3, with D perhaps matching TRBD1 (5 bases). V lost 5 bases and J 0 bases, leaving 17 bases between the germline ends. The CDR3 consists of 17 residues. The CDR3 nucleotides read TGTGCCAGCAGTCCTAGGGGTAGAGGGAACTCTGGAAACACCATATATTTT. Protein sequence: CASSPRGRGNSGNTIYF.

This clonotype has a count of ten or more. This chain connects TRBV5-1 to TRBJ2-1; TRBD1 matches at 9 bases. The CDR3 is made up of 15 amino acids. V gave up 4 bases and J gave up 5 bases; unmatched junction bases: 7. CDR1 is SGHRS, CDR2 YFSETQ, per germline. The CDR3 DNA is TGCGCCAGCAGCCCTCCCCGGACAGGGGACAATGAGCAGTTCTTC. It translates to CASSPPRTGDNEQFF.

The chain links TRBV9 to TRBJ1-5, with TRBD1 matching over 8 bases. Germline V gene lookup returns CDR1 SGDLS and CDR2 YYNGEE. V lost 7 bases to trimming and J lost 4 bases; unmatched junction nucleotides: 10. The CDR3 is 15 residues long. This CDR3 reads CASSRSQGANQPQHF. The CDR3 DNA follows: TGTGCCAGCTCCCGCTCGCAGGGGGCAAATCAGCCCCAGCATTTT.

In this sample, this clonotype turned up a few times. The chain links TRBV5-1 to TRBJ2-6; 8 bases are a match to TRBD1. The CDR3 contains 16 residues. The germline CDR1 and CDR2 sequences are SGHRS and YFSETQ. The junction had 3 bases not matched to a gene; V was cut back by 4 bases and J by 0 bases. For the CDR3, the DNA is TGCGCCAGCAGCGGGACAGGCCTCTCTGGGGCCAACGTCCTGACTTTC. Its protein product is CASSGTGLSGANVLTF.

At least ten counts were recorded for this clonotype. The CDR3 sequence: CASSWTGGLYGYTF. The CDR3 nucleotides are TGTGCCAGCAGTTGGACAGGGGGTTTATATGGCTACACCTTC. V and J are TRBV6-5 and TRBJ1-2; 10 bases are shared with TRBD1. The germline V gene encodes CDR1 MNHEY and CDR2 SVGAGI. The CDR3 has 14 amino acids. V was pared by 4 bases and J by 5 bases, with 4 bases of the junction left unmatched.

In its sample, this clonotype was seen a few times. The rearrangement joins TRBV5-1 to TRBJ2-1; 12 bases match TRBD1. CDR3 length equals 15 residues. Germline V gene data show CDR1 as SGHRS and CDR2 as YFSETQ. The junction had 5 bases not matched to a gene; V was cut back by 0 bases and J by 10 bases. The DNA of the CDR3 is TGCGCCAGCAGCTTGGGGGGGACAGGGGGCATCGAGCAGTTCTTC. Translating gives CASSLGGTGGIEQFF.

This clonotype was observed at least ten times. Written as DNA, the CDR3 is TGTGCCAGCAGCTTATTAGCGGGGGGGCCCGTCACCGGGGAGCTGTTTTTT. Its translation is CASSLLAGGPVTGELFF. The chain couples TRBV11-2 to TRBJ2-2; 11 nucleotides match TRBD2. Germline V gives CDR1 SGHAT, CDR2 FQNNGV. Trimming took 2 bases from V and 4 from J; bases not matched to a gene: 6. This CDR3 contains 17 residues. Combining the CDR3 with reference TRBV11-2 and TRBJ2-2 gives the whole variable domain EAGVAQSPRYKIIEKRQSVAFWCNPISGHATLYWYQQILGQGPKLLIQFQNNGVVDDSQLPKDRFSAERLKGVDSTLKIQPAKLEDSAVYLCASSLLAGGPVTGELFFGEGSRLTVL.

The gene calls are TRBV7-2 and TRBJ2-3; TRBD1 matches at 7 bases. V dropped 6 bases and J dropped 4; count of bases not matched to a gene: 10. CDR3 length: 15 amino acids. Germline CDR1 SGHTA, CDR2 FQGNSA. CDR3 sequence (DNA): TGTGCCAGCAGTCCTTATATTCAGGGGGCAGATACGCAGTATTTT. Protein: CASSPYIQGADTQYF.

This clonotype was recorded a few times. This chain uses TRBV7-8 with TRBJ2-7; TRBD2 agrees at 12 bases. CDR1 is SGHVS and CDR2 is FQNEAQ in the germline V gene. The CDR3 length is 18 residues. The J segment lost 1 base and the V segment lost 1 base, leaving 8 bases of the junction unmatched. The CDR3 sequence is CASSLVTSGGEISYEQYF. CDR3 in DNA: TGTGCCAGCAGCTTAGTGACTAGCGGGGGCGAAATTTCCTACGAGCAGTACTTC.

The CDR3 here is CASSQGALAVKETQYF. The CDR3 region has the DNA TGTGCCAGCAGCCAAGGAGCGTTAGCGGTTAAAGAGACCCAGTACTTC. The chain links TRBV3-1 to TRBJ2-5; D might be TRBD2 (6 bases). Germline-derived CDR1 and CDR2 are LGHDT and YNNKEL (reference sequence). V gave up 1 base and J gave up 3 bases, with 15 bases separating them. The CDR3 is made up of 16 amino acids.

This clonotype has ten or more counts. Here the CDR3 DNA reads TGTGCCAGCACCGGGGGGCGGGAGACCCAGTACTTC. Translation: CASTGGRETQYF. This chain links TRBV12-3 or TRBV12-4 with TRBJ2-5; TRBD2 might be the D (7 bases). The CDR3 is 12 residues long. The V end lost 7 bases, the J end lost 5 bases, and 11 bases lay between the germline ends.